This T cell receptor (beta chain) was sequenced during a study of PD-L1 blockade in urothelial cancer. Overall study: The patients' atezolizumab therapy, 1,200 mg intravenously every 3 weeks, started at some point between 2014 and 2016. Blood samples contained a median 141,255 T cells. Study findings and constraints: Below-median pretreatment blood TCR clonality predicted better survival.

Concerning this clone: Its antigen remains unidentified.

The CDR3 loop spans 12 amino acids. Germline CDR1 is MNHEY and CDR2 is SMNVEV (reference sequence). With 3 bases removed from V and 5 bases from J, the gap between germline ends came to 6 bases. The protocol was immunoSEQ multiplex PCR, while the TCRdb copy is restricted to in-frame clones and leaves out a portion. The sample holds approximately 110,000 clones, 91% seen once. As to time point: peripheral blood 6 weeks after treatment start. The number of samples from each patient was between 1 and 8, taken pretreatment and on-treatment. The sequences come from PBMCs, collected around atezolizumab (anti-PD-L1) treatment. The rearrangement uses TRBV27 and TRBJ2-3; a possible D gene is TRBD1 (5 bases). The receptor comes from a man aged 60 to 69 with urothelial cancer. In nucleotides, the CDR3 is TGTGCCAGCAGTTTGCAGGGAGATACGCAGTATTTT. It specifies CASSLQGDTQYF.